This TCR beta chain was identified during a study of TIL therapy for anti-PD-1-resistant metastatic lung cancer. Study as a whole: Most patients had lung adenocarcinoma; a handful of tumors were EGFR-mutant, two ALK-rearranged; half smoked currently or formerly. Median tumor mutation burden was roughly 1.5 mutations per megabase. Study-wide results and limits: Many TIL product clones were absent from baseline tumor, suggesting clonal contraction.

Sequencing used immunoSEQ v3. The method was immunoSEQ multiplex PCR; TCRdb's version includes in-frame clones alone and lacks a portion of them. The sample has some 7,600 clones, roughly 69% seen once. The CDR3 length is 12 residues. Germline V gives CDR1 SGHVS, CDR2 FNYEAQ. V lost 3 bases, J lost 8 bases, and 8 bases lay in between. As concerns this clone: The antigen remains undetermined.

Time point noted: pre-treatment sample, taken before nivolumab and TIL therapy. Tumor tissue came from excised metastases, mostly pleural nodules or supraclavicular lymph nodes. Patients then received nivolumab; progressors got lymphodepletion, TIL and IL-2. This TCR came from a person aged 25-80 years with non-small cell lung cancer. The specimen was tumor tissue, collected at baseline. The chain employs TRBV7-6 and TRBJ2-1; D not resolved. DNA for the CDR3: TGTGCCAGCAGCTTGGGTGGGCATGAGCAGTTCTTC. Translated: CASSLGGHEQFF.